Below, 28 T cell receptor beta chains from the same sample are listed, as sequenced in a study of cytomegalovirus exposure and HLA in healthy donors (dated 2017 in TCRdb). Library method: the immunoSEQ multiplex PCR assay. For the multiplex PCR, a mixture combining 60 forward primers for TCR Vbeta segments and 13 reverse primers for TCR Jbeta segments was used. Drawn from immuneACCESS, this table holds only the in-frame rearrangements with V and J called that TCRdb kept. Clones are partly lost; checked studies trace under half to an unresolved V gene and leave the rest unexplained. The sample table holds approximately 120,000 clones, of which more than 65% were seen once. Of the sample, 9.5% to 13% falls within the top ten clones. The sample was PBMCs. The receptor set was obtained from a man aged 40-49 years in good health and CMV-seropositive.

The chain couples TRBV15 to TRBJ2-7, with D tentatively TRBD2 (5 bases). Trimming took 8 bases from V and 7 from J, leaving 15 bases between them. CDR3 length equals 12 residues. Per germline, CDR1 LNHNV and CDR2 YYDKDF (reference sequence). The CDR3 DNA sequence: TGTGCCACCGGGTCCAGGTCGGGGGAGCAGTACTTC. Its translation: CATGSRSGEQYF.

The chain uses TRBV10-3 and TRBJ2-7, with a tentative D call TRBD1 (6 bases). The CDR3 is 17 amino acids. Germline V gene sequence: CDR1 ENHRY, CDR2 SYGVKD. The V gene lost 0 bases and the J gene lost 5 bases, with 20 bases spanning the gap. The CDR3 nucleotides read TGTGCCATCAGTGAGTCGCCTACTTTAGCCGGGACACACGAGCAGTACTTC. Translating gives CAISESPTLAGTHEQYF.

V and J are TRBV11-2 and TRBJ2-2, with TRBD2 matching 7 bases. The germline gives CDR1 SGHAT, CDR2 FQNNGV. The CDR3 length is 16 residues. V shed 6 bases and J 4 bases; nucleotides not matched to a gene: 11. CDR3 sequence reads: CASRHIRGGRTGELFF. Here the CDR3 DNA reads TGTGCCAGCAGGCATATCCGGGGAGGGCGCACCGGGGAGCTGTTTTTT.

The chain recombines TRBV7-3 with TRBJ2-3; 13 bases align to TRBD2. CDR1 and CDR2 from the germline V gene are SGHTA and FQGTGA. The CDR3 runs 19 residues. The V and J ends lost 4 bases and 1 base, in that order; junction bases with no gene match: 11. The CDR3 here is CASSSQGGLAGPRTDTQYF. The CDR3 bases are TGTGCCAGCAGCTCTCAGGGGGGACTAGCGGGGCCCCGCACAGATACGCAGTATTTT.

The CDR3 sequence is CASRYSSGISVKDTQYF. The CDR3 DNA is TGTGCAAGTCGCTACAGCTCAGGTATCTCCGTCAAAGATACGCAGTATTTT. The gene calls are TRBV12-2 and TRBJ2-3; the DNA was not used to check the table's D call, TRBD1. TRBV12-2 is a documented pseudogene. CDR3 length equals 17 residues.

This chain links TRBV7-3 with TRBJ2-2, with 10 bases matching TRBD1. Trimming cost V 2 bases and J 6 bases; bases outside gene matches: 3. Germline CDR1 is SGHTA and CDR2 is FQGTGA. The length of the CDR3 is 15 residues. The CDR3 spells CASSLGQGGPGELFF. Written as DNA, the CDR3 is TGTGCCAGCAGCTTAGGACAGGGGGGACCCGGGGAGCTGTTTTTT.

The genes are TRBV4-1 and TRBJ1-1; 7 nucleotides match TRBD1. V lost 0 bases and J lost 10; bases outside the gene matches: 5. Germline assignment: CDR1 MGHRA and CDR2 YSYEKL. The CDR3 consists of 13 residues. The CDR3 DNA is TGCGCCAGCAGCCAAGACCGACAGGGAACAGCTTTCTTT. It specifies CASSQDRQGTAFF.

This clone was observed a handful of times. V is TRBV7-9 and J is TRBJ2-2, with 10 bases identical to TRBD1. CDR1 and CDR2 from the germline V gene are SEHNR and FQNEAQ (reference sequence). Losses at the gene ends were 10 bases for V and 5 bases for J; bases not matched to a gene: 7. CDR3 size: 14 residues. The CDR3: CANPDRGGTGELFF. The DNA for the CDR3 is TGTGCCAACCCGGACAGGGGGGGAACCGGGGAGCTGTTTTTT.

This clone was counted between two and nine times. The chain joins TRBV30 to TRBJ1-5, with 8 nucleotides matching TRBD1. V shed 3 bases, J shed 3 bases, and the junction held 7 bases outside the gene matches. This CDR3 spans 15 amino acids. Germline CDR1 GTSNPN, CDR2 SVGIG (reference sequence). CDR3 coding DNA: TGTGCCTGGAGCCCCGACAGGGGTAACAATCAGCCCCAGCATTTT. Amino acids: CAWSPDRGNNQPQHF.

This chain uses TRBV6-1 with TRBJ2-2; 11 bases align to TRBD2. The germline CDR1 and CDR2 sequences are MNHNS and SASEGT. The CDR3 is made up of 15 amino acids. The V and J ends lost 1 base and 6 bases, in that order; junction bases with no gene match: 1. Here the CDR3 reads CASSEVAGGPGELFF. The CDR3, as DNA: TGTGCCAGCAGTGAAGTAGCGGGGGGGCCCGGGGAGCTGTTTTTT.

Notes on this clone: Other nucleotide sequences in the sample specify the same CDR3. The rearrangement links TRBV19 to TRBJ1-5, with D unclear. Per germline, CDR1 LNHDA and CDR2 SQIVND (reference sequence). The CDR3 has 13 residues. The V end lost 2 bases, the J end lost 4 bases, and 6 bases lay between the germline ends. DNA of the CDR3: TGTGCCAGTAGTATAAGAGGGAATCAGCCCCAGCATTTT. Translated, it gives CASSIRGNQPQHF.

This clone has a handful of counts. The rearrangement links TRBV21-1 to TRBJ2-4; the D call of TRBD1 is as the table states it, not checked on the DNA. TRBV21-1 has pseudogene status. This CDR3 spans 14 amino acids. CDR3 sequence (DNA): TGTGCCAGCAGGACAGGGATTACCAAAAACATTCAGTACTTC. As protein: CASRTGITKNIQYF.

The chain combines TRBV6-4 with TRBJ2-7; 8 bases are a match to TRBD1. The junction had 7 bases not matched to a gene; V was cut back by 2 bases and J by 4 bases. The CDR3 covers 15 residues. The V gene's germline CDR1 is MRHNA and CDR2 SNTAGT. DNA for the CDR3: TGTGCCAGCAGTGACCCGCCGGGACAGGATTACGAGCAGTACTTC. It is translated as CASSDPPGQDYEQYF.

As concerns this clone: One end of the junction does not line up with germline, which may come from a read error. The genes are TRBV7-9 and TRBJ1-1, with 8 bases lining up with TRBD1. The CDR3 consists of 16 residues. Germline CDR1 is SEHNR and CDR2 is FQNEAQ (reference sequence). The CDR3 sequence: CSSSSNLRGQSTEAFF. CDR3 nucleotide sequence: TGTTCCAGCAGCTCCAACCTCAGGGGGCAAAGCACTGAAGCTTTCTTT.

This rearrangement joins TRBV4-3 to TRBJ2-7, with D possibly being TRBD1 (5 bases). Trimming removed 2 bases at V and 3 bases at J, with 17 bases between. The CDR3 is made up of 16 amino acids. The V gene's germline CDR1 is LGHNA and CDR2 YSLEER. The CDR3 loop reads CASSQTGAGRDYEQYF. The CDR3 DNA is TGCGCCAGCAGCCAAACTGGTGCAGGCAGGGACTACGAGCAGTACTTC.

V and J are TRBV6-5 and TRBJ2-2; D may be TRBD1 (5 bases). Trimming stripped 7 bases from V and 2 bases from J, with 8 bases between. The CDR3 contains 13 residues. The germline gives CDR1 MNHEY, CDR2 SVGAGI. CDR3 loop: CASTQANTGELFF. The CDR3, as DNA: TGTGCCAGCACACAGGCTAACACCGGGGAGCTGTTTTTT.

The J gene is TRBJ2-2, the V gene TRBV14; the D is unclear. The CDR3 is made up of 16 amino acids. CDR1 is SGHDN, CDR2 FVKESK, per germline. V lost 1 base and J lost 6, with 15 bases in between. CDR3 region: CASSQGTARWSGELFF. CDR3 nucleotide sequence: TGTGCCAGCAGCCAAGGAACGGCGAGGTGGTCCGGGGAGCTGTTTTTT.

V is TRBV28 and J is TRBJ2-7, with 9 bases fitting TRBD1. V was clipped by 2 bases and J by 4 bases; unmatched bases: 6. The CDR3 totals 15 residues. CDR1 MDHEN and CDR2 SYDVKM come from the germline V gene. The CDR3 here is CASSLDRGAPYEQYF. CDR3 nucleotide sequence: TGTGCCAGCAGTTTAGACAGGGGGGCTCCTTACGAGCAGTACTTC. Full variable domain (missing parts from reference TRBV28 and TRBJ2-7): DVKVTQSSRYLVKRTGEKVFLECVQDMDHENMFWYRQDPGLGLRLIYFSYDVKMKEKGDIPEGYSVSREKKERFSLILESASTNQTSMYLCASSLDRGAPYEQYFGPGTRLTVT.

The V and J genes are TRBV5-1 and TRBJ2-7, with a weak D call TRBD1 (6 bases). Germline CDR1 reads SGHRS; CDR2 reads YFSETQ. V lost 0 bases to trimming and J lost 2 bases, with 12 bases between them. CDR3 length: 15 amino acids. The CDR3 DNA is TGCGCCAGCAGCTTGGGTGGGACACGTGCCTACGAGCAGTACTTC. It encodes CASSLGGTRAYEQYF.

The chain combines TRBV28 with TRBJ1-1; no clear D gene. Germline assignment: CDR1 MDHEN and CDR2 SYDVKM. V lost 6 bases to trimming and J lost 3 bases, with 11 bases between them. The CDR3 is made up of 13 amino acids. In DNA form, the CDR3 reads TGTGCCAGCAGACTAGAGGAGTACACTGAAGCTTTCTTT. Its translation: CASRLEEYTEAFF.

The V gene is TRBV4-3, the J gene TRBJ1-3, with D possibly being TRBD1 (5 bases). V was cut by 0 bases and J by 3 bases, with 6 bases left in between. The CDR3 has 14 residues. The germline V gene has CDR1 LGHNA and CDR2 YSLEER. The CDR3 DNA follows: TGCGCCAGCAGCCAAGAAGGGGTTGGAAACACCATATATTTT. This gives the protein CASSQEGVGNTIYF.

The rearrangement links TRBV9 to TRBJ1-4, with TRBD1 matching 10 bases. The junction had 3 bases not matched to a gene; V was cut back by 3 bases and J by 7 bases. Germline values: CDR1 SGDLS, CDR2 YYNGEE. The CDR3 totals 14 residues. The CDR3 loop reads CASSADRGGEKLFF. The CDR3 DNA reads TGTGCCAGCAGCGCGGACAGGGGGGGTGAAAAACTGTTTTTT.

The rearrangement links TRBV7-6 to TRBJ2-3, with a possible D match to TRBD2 (7 bases). Germline CDR1 reads SGHVS; CDR2 reads FNYEAQ. V lost 5 bases and J lost 2, with 23 bases in between. The CDR3 has 18 residues. CDR3 sequence reads: CASSPRGGSGAPTDTQYF. In nucleotides, the CDR3 is TGTGCCAGCAGCCCTAGGGGGGGGAGCGGGGCCCCCACAGATACGCAGTATTTT.

The rearrangement joins TRBV4-1 to TRBJ1-2, with a possible D match to TRBD1 (6 bases). This CDR3 is built from 14 residues. V was cut by 1 base and J by 4 bases, with 10 bases left in between. Germline CDR1 reads MGHRA; CDR2 reads YSYEKL. This CDR3 reads CASSQGTGSYGYTF. CDR3 in DNA: TGCGCCAGCAGCCAAGGTACAGGGTCCTATGGCTACACCTTC.

The chain has TRBV9 and TRBJ2-3, with D uncertain. The CDR3 is 13 amino acids. Deletions cut 4 bases from V and 3 bases from J, with 9 bases between. Germline V gene lookup returns CDR1 SGDLS and CDR2 YYNGEE. CDR3 bases: TGTGCCAGCAGCACACAGCTAACAGATACGCAGTATTTT. Translated: CASSTQLTDTQYF.

The rearrangement joins TRBV28 to TRBJ2-3, with TRBD2 matching over 10 bases. The CDR3 is 17 residues long. Germline-derived CDR1 and CDR2 are MDHEN and SYDVKM. V lost 5 bases, J lost 5 bases, and 13 bases stayed unmatched. CDR3 nucleotides: TGTGCCAGCAGTCTACCGGGGCTAGCGGGGGCAAAAGATACGCAGTATTTT. The encoded protein is CASSLPGLAGAKDTQYF. Full variable domain (missing parts from reference TRBV28 and TRBJ2-3): DVKVTQSSRYLVKRTGEKVFLECVQDMDHENMFWYRQDPGLGLRLIYFSYDVKMKEKGDIPEGYSVSREKKERFSLILESASTNQTSMYLCASSLPGLAGAKDTQYFGPGTRLTVL.

For this clone: One end of the junction varies from germline; a read error may be responsible. The CDR3 sequence: CSSSPDRVGYTF. CDR3 nucleotide sequence: TGTTCCAGCAGCCCTGACAGGGTTGGCTACACCTTC. V is TRBV7-9 and J is TRBJ1-2; 7 bases agree with TRBD1. Per germline, CDR1 SEHNR and CDR2 FQNEAQ (reference sequence). The CDR3 is 12 amino acids.

This chain connects TRBV4-1 to TRBJ2-1, with 9 bases matching TRBD1. The CDR3 loop spans 15 amino acids. With 2 bases clipped from V and 4 bases from J, the junction kept 3 bases outside the gene matches. Germline lookup yields CDR1 MGHRA and CDR2 YSYEKL. In DNA form, the CDR3 reads TGCGCCAGCAGCCAAACAGGGGGCAATTACAATGAGCAGTTCTTC. Amino acid sequence: CASSQTGGNYNEQFF.